This T cell receptor (beta chain) was found in a study of blood T cell repertoires in COVID-19. Study-wide context: Samples taken during acute and convalescent COVID-19 were collected in the United States, Italy and Spain.

Germline CDR1 is MDHEN and CDR2 is SYDVKM. J gave up 4 bases and V 6 bases, and 7 bases lay outside the gene matches. This CDR3 contains 14 residues. Participants, roughly 18 to 90 years old, spanned about two dozen US areas. Recovered Cohort 3 donors showed two negative PCRs, clearance, or symptom resolution. Method: immunoSEQ multiplex PCR; TCRdb's copy keeps in-frame clones and lacks some. In the table there are approximately 230,000 clones, approximately 82% of which are singletons. The chain carries TRBV28 and TRBJ1-2, with 8 nucleotides matching TRBD1. This clonotype originated in a man aged 40-49 years who had recovered from COVID-19. Sequencing was carried out using PBMCs or T cells enriched from blood (not recorded which). The CDR3: CASRDTGGPYGYTF. For the CDR3, the DNA is TGTGCCAGCAGAGATACAGGGGGGCCCTATGGCTACACCTTC.